This TCR beta chain stems from a study of T-cell reconstitution after alpha-beta-depleted transplantation in children. Study-wide results and limits: Some patients' high day-60 TCRbeta diversity was attributed to recipient cells surviving conditioning. After transplant, at about two months, alpha-beta T cells were reportedly derived from several hundred expanded graft clones.

This clonotype has at least ten counts. The antigen is not known. This CDR3 has 15 residues. Germline V lookup: CDR1 KGHSH, CDR2 LQKENI. Trimming removed 3 bases from V and 2 bases from J; junction bases left unmatched: 4. Library preparation (for TCRbeta) was performed with unique molecular identifiers. MiXCR, applied by TCRdb to the PCR reads, yields one record per CDR3 protein. Among a few hundred thousand distinct CDR3 sequences listed, roughly 26% were seen once. The J gene is TRBJ2-7, the V gene TRBV18; 10 bases align to TRBD1. The material was PBMCs, obtained before TCRalphabeta/CD19-depleted stem cell transplant. The receptor was derived from a girl aged 2 to 9 with Fanconi anemia, due to receive a stem cell transplant. DNA of the CDR3: TGTGCCAGCTCACCCGGGACAGGGGAAACCTACGAGCAGTACTTC. Protein sequence: CASSPGTGETYEQYF. The whole variable domain, filled in from reference TRBV18 and TRBJ2-7, reads NAGVMQNPRHLVRRRGQEARLRCSPMKGHSHVYWYRQLPEEGLKFMVYLQKENIIDESGMPKERFSAEFPKEGPSILRIQQVVRGDSAAYFCASSPGTGETYEQYFGPGTRLTVT.